The source of this T cell receptor (beta chain) is a study of OX40 agonist ivuxolimab in advanced cancers. Profiling relied on immunoSEQ multiplex PCR, and the TCRdb table lists in-frame clones only, not all of them. Of 60,000 to 80,000 clones in the sample, roughly 89% are singletons; the top ten hold roughly 10%. The germline V gene has CDR1 ENHRY and CDR2 SYGVKD. The length of the CDR3 is 15 residues. V was clipped by 6 bases and J by 3 bases; unmatched bases: 9. The V and J genes are TRBV10-3 and TRBJ2-7, with 9 bases lining up with TRBD1. Here the sequenced sample was CD4+ or CD8+ T cells sorted from blood, taken in a trial of the OX40 agonist ivuxolimab. The TCR sequence derives from an adult with an advanced solid tumor such as melanoma, head and neck, liver or kidney cancer. The CDR3 DNA is TGTGCCATCAGGGGACAGGGAACCCCGGACTACGAGCAGTACTTC. Translation gives CAIRGQGTPDYEQYF.